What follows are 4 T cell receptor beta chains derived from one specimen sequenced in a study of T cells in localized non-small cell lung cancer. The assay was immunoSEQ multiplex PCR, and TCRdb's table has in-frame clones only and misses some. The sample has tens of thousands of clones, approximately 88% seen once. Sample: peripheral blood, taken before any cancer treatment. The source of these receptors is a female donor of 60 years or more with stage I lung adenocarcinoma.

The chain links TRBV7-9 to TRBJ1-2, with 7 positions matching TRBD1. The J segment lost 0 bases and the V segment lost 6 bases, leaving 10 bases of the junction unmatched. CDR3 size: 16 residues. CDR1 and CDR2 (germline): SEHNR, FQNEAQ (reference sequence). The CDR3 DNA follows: TGTGCCAGCAGTCCTGACAGGGCGCTAGCTAACTATGGCTACACCTTC. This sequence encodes CASSPDRALANYGYTF.

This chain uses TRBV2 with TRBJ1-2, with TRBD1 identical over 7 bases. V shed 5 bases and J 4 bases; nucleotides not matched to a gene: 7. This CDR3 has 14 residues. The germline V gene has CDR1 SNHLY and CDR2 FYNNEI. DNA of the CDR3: TGTGCCAGCAGTAAAGACAGGGAGGGCTATGGCTACACCTTC. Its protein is CASSKDREGYGYTF. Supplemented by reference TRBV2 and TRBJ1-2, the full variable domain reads EPEVTQTPSHQVTQMGQEVILRCVPISNHLYFYWYRQILGQKVEFLVSFYNNEISEKSEIFDDQFSVERPDGSNFTLKIRSTKLEDSAMYFCASSKDREGYGYTFGSGTRLTVV.

In DNA, the CDR3 is TGTGCCAGCAGGGGCACAGGGGGAAAACTGTTTTTT. It codes for CASRGTGGKLFF. The chain is built from TRBV2 and TRBJ1-4; 8 nucleotides match TRBD1. CDR1 is SNHLY, CDR2 FYNNEI, per germline. CDR3 size: 12 residues. Unmatched junction bases numbered 4, after V lost 6 bases and J lost 10 bases.

CDR3 sequence: CASSLFLAGGEQYF. The CDR3, as DNA: TGTGCCAGCAGCCTATTCCTAGCGGGGGGCGAGCAGTACTTC. The V and J genes are TRBV7-8 and TRBJ2-7; TRBD2 aligns across 11 bases. Unmatched junction bases numbered 6, after V lost 5 bases and J lost 6 bases. CDR1 and CDR2 (germline): SGHVS, FQNEAQ. This CDR3 contains 14 residues.